These T cell receptor beta chains were read from a single sample in a study of T cell repertoires in cytomegalovirus infection. The antigens these receptors bind are not known. TCRdb recomputed calls from the reads with MiXCR, one row per CDR3 protein. The sample consists of around 71,000 distinct CDR3 sequences, 20% to 25% of them appearing once. The sample consisted of CD8+ T cells from cultured PBMCs, taken from culture after CMV antigen stimulation. All receptors come from a human donor in good health (CMV status not recorded). Some clones in this sample may be carry-over from other donors' samples. The CDR3 runs from the conserved cysteine through the conserved F or W. The D gene is left open where the match is weak. Expanded clones get a size class; other rows say once, few or many, or leave the size out.

>NA|TRBV10-2|TRBJ2-7|TRBD1
TGCGCCAGCAGGACCGGGACAGGGGTCTACGAGCAGTACTTC
CASRTGTGVYEQYF
>NA|TRBV24-1|TRBJ2-1|TRBD2
TGTGCCACCGGGGGGGGCTCCTACAATGAGCAGTTCTTC
CATGGGSYNEQFF
>few|TRBV7-6|TRBJ2-7|TRBD1
TGTGCCAGCACGAGACAGGGGGGCGTGGAGCAGTACTTC
CASTRQGGVEQYF
>many|TRBV7-9|TRBJ1-4|NA
TGTGCCAGCACCCCAATGGCCCGGAATGAAAAACTGTTTTTT
CASTPMARNEKLFF
>NA|TRBV4-1|TRBJ2-7|NA
TGCGCCAGCAGCCAATCTCCGGGGGTGCACTACGAGCAGTACTTC
CASSQSPGVHYEQYF
>few|TRBV12-3/TRBV12-4|TRBJ1-6|NA
TGTGCCAGCCGGTCCGGGGGCGGAAATTCACCCCTCCACTTT
CASRSGGGNSPLHF
>few|TRBV4-3|TRBJ2-3|NA
TGCGCCAGCAGCCAAGAAGGAGCTAGCTGGAGCACAGATACGCAGTATTTT
CASSQEGASWSTDTQYF
>NA|TRBV7-9|TRBJ2-7|NA
TGTGCCAGCAGCTTGAGTCGGGGGCGGTTATACGAGCAGTACTTC
CASSLSRGRLYEQYF
>few|TRBV6-2/TRBV6-3|TRBJ2-5|NA
TGTGCCAGCAGTTCGACCCTCGGGGAGACCCAAGAGACCCAGTACTTC
CASSSTLGETQETQYF
>NA|TRBV6-5|TRBJ1-2|TRBD1
TGTGCCAGCAGTTTAGGACAGGGGACGATCTATGGCTACACCTTC
CASSLGQGTIYGYTF
>NA|TRBV12-3/TRBV12-4|TRBJ1-1|NA
TGTGCCAGCAGTTTAGGGGGCGGGAACACTGAAGCTTTCTTT
CASSLGGGNTEAFF
>NA|TRBV7-2|TRBJ1-5|NA
TGTGCCAGCAGCCTGCGGGGCAGCCTCAATCAGCCCCAGCATTTT
CASSLRGSLNQPQHF
>NA|TRBV12-3/TRBV12-4|TRBJ2-5|NA
TGTGCCAGCAGTTTCACAGGGTACCTCGAGACCCAGTACTTC
CASSFTGYLETQYF
>few|TRBV4-3|TRBJ1-1|NA
TGCGCCAGCAGTTTAGGGCACACGGGGCGCACTGAAGCTTTCTTT
CASSLGHTGRTEAFF
>few|TRBV7-8|TRBJ2-7|TRBD1
TGTGCCAGCAGCCCGAGGACAGGGAGGCACGAGCAGTACTTC
CASSPRTGRHEQYF
>NA|TRBV6-2/TRBV6-3|TRBJ2-7|TRBD1
TGTGCCAGCACTCTTGGGCAGTTATTTCGAGACAGGGCGGACCAGTACTTC
CASTLGQLFRDRADQYF